Below, 28 T cell receptor beta chains from the same sample are listed, as sequenced in a study of T-cell reconstitution after alpha-beta-depleted transplantation in children. Preparation of the TCRbeta library was carried out with unique molecular identifiers. TCRdb redid the calling of the PCR reads with MiXCR, one entry per CDR3 protein. The sample consists of hundreds of thousands of distinct CDR3 sequences, 10% to 15% of them appearing once. The sequenced sample was PBMCs, mostly from graft donor cells, obtained 360 days after TCRalphabeta/CD19-depleted stem cell transplant. The source is a male patient under 18 who had a stem cell transplant for acute myeloid leukemia, so the T cells may come from the graft donor.

Many counts were recorded for this clonotype. This rearrangement joins TRBV6-1 to TRBJ2-2; 11 positions match TRBD2. The CDR3 length is 15 residues. The germline CDR1 and CDR2 sequences are MNHNS and SASEGT. The V and J ends lost 5 bases and 5 bases, in that order; junction bases with no gene match: 4. CDR3 protein: CASSLSGRGTGELFF. The CDR3, as DNA: TGTGCCAGCAGTCTTAGCGGGAGGGGGACCGGGGAGCTGTTTTTT.

A few counts support this clonotype. This sequence joins TRBV6-2 or TRBV6-3 and TRBJ2-7; maybe TRBD1 (6 bases). The CDR3 contains 14 residues. V was cut by 7 bases and J by 6 bases, with 19 bases left in between. Germline V gene sequence: CDR1 MNHEY, CDR2 SVGEGT. The CDR3 nucleotides are TGTGCCAGCACCCTCTGGGGACAAAGAGGCGAGCAGTACTTC. Its translation: CASTLWGQRGEQYF.

This clonotype appeared a few times. The chain uses TRBV12-3 or TRBV12-4 and TRBJ2-2; D remains unclear. Trimming pared 8 bases from V and 5 bases from J, leaving 15 bases between. The CDR3 has 14 amino acids. Here the CDR3 DNA reads TGTGCCAGCTCTTCTGGCCTAAGGACCGGGGAGCTGTTTTTT. It encodes CASSSGLRTGELFF.

This clonotype appeared many times. The rearrangement links TRBV20-1 to TRBJ2-7, with D possibly called TRBD1 or TRBD2 (6 bases each). The germline gives CDR1 DFQATT, CDR2 SNEGSKA (reference sequence). The CDR3 is 16 amino acids. V lost 0 bases and J lost 5, with 20 bases in between. The CDR3 loop reads CSARDQRGRRVHEQYF. CDR3 nucleotides: TGCAGTGCTAGAGATCAGAGGGGGAGGAGGGTCCACGAGCAGTACTTC.

The V gene is TRBV15, the J gene TRBJ2-1; 7 bases align to TRBD2. V shed 0 bases, J shed 1 base, and the junction held 6 bases outside the gene matches. The CDR3 contains 17 residues. Germline-derived CDR1 and CDR2 are LNHNV and YYDKDF (reference sequence). The CDR3 sequence is CATSRDRLAVSYNEQFF. The CDR3, as DNA: TGTGCCACCAGCAGAGATAGGCTAGCGGTTTCCTACAATGAGCAGTTCTTC.

The sample holds many counts of this clonotype. The rearrangement uses TRBV6-5 and TRBJ2-1, with 10 positions matching TRBD1. Germline CDR1 and CDR2: MNHEY and SVGAGI. The trim removed 2 bases at V and 1 base at J, leaving 2 bases unmatched. The CDR3 spans 16 residues. CDR3 coding DNA: TGTGCCAGCAGTTACACGGGACAGGGGTCCTACAATGAGCAGTTCTTC. Translation gives CASSYTGQGSYNEQFF.

The chain employs TRBV6-2 or TRBV6-3 and TRBJ1-6; no firm D call. Germline lookup yields CDR1 MNHEY and CDR2 SVGEGT. The length of the CDR3 is 19 residues. V lost 0 bases and J lost 0, with 15 bases in between. The CDR3 region has the DNA TGTGCCAGCAGTTACTCGGGGAACCCAGAGAGCTCCTATAATTCACCCCTCCACTTT. Translated: CASSYSGNPESSYNSPLHF.

In this sample, this clonotype turned up many times. V gene TRBV5-1 combines with J gene TRBJ2-7; D might be TRBD2 (6 bases). V dropped 1 base and J dropped 3 bases, with 17 bases sitting between them. Germline V gives CDR1 SGHRS, CDR2 YFSETQ. The CDR3 runs 16 residues. CDR3 in DNA: TGCGCCAGCAGCTTGTCCTATAGCCGGGGGAGCTACGAGCAGTACTTC. It specifies CASSLSYSRGSYEQYF.

The chain has TRBV20-1 and TRBJ2-1; the match to TRBD2 covers 7 bases. Germline assignment: CDR1 DFQATT and CDR2 SNEGSKA (reference sequence). The CDR3 extends over 16 amino acids. V lost 3 bases to trimming and J lost 0 bases; unmatched junction nucleotides: 8. The CDR3 here is CSASWASGSSYNEQFF. The DNA for the CDR3 is TGCAGTGCTAGTTGGGCTAGCGGAAGCTCCTACAATGAGCAGTTCTTC.

This clonotype appeared a few times. This chain connects TRBV4-2 to TRBJ2-7; TRBD2 matches 13 bases. J was trimmed by 5 bases and V by 4 bases; bases with no gene match: 8. Germline lookup yields CDR1 LGHNA and CDR2 YNFKEQ. The CDR3 spans 16 residues. This chain's CDR3 is CASSPVGLAGVNEQYF. The CDR3 coding sequence is TGTGCCAGCAGCCCGGTAGGACTAGCGGGAGTAAACGAGCAGTACTTC.

This clonotype came up a few times. The chain couples TRBV5-6 to TRBJ2-4; D could derive from TRBD1 or TRBD2 (6 bases each). This CDR3 spans 17 amino acids. From germline, CDR1 is SGHDT and CDR2 YYEEEE. V was trimmed by 3 bases and J by 1 base, leaving 17 bases between them. CDR3 region: CASSSPPRGLAKNIQYF. CDR3 DNA sequence: TGTGCCAGCAGCTCGCCACCCCGGGGGCTGGCCAAAAACATTCAGTACTTC.

The chain combines TRBV3-1 with TRBJ1-5; weak D call: TRBD1 (6 bases). V was trimmed by 3 bases and J by 4 bases, leaving 13 bases between them. The V gene's germline CDR1 is LGHDT and CDR2 YNNKEL (reference sequence). The CDR3 loop spans 15 amino acids. The CDR3 DNA reads TGTGCCAGCAGCCAGCGGACAGAAAGGAATCAGCCCCAGCATTTT. Its protein product is CASSQRTERNQPQHF.

This clonotype has more than one count but fewer than ten. The chain has TRBV4-3 and TRBJ2-1; TRBD2 matches 13 bases. Germline V gene lookup returns CDR1 LGHNA and CDR2 YSLEER. This CDR3 is 17 amino acids long. The V and J ends lost 0 bases and 10 bases, in that order; junction bases with no gene match: 9. CDR3 DNA sequence: TGCGCCAGCAGCCAAGAGGGGTTGGGACTAGCGGGAAGGGAGCAGTTCTTC. Translated, it gives CASSQEGLGLAGREQFF.

The rearrangement links TRBV5-1 to TRBJ2-2; the match to TRBD2 covers 10 bases. There are 18 residues in the CDR3. With V trimmed by 2 bases and J by 4 bases, 11 bases remained unmatched. The V gene's germline CDR1 is SGHRS and CDR2 YFSETQ. CDR3 coding DNA: TGCGCCAGCAGCTTCCTTTCCCCGGGACTAGCGACCACCGGGGAGCTGTTTTTT. Its translation: CASSFLSPGLATTGELFF.

V gene TRBV29-1 combines with J gene TRBJ2-3; D may be TRBD1 or TRBD2 (5 bases each). Trimming took off 3 bases at V and 6 bases at J, with 16 bases between the two ends. The CDR3 loop spans 14 amino acids. Germline V gene lookup returns CDR1 SQVTM and CDR2 ANQGSEA. The CDR3 is CSVDHQGRRDTQYF. CDR3 DNA: TGCAGCGTTGACCACCAGGGAAGGAGGGATACGCAGTATTTT.

In this sample, this clonotype turned up a few times. The J gene is TRBJ2-3, the V gene TRBV6-5; 9 bases are a match to TRBD1. V lost 0 bases to trimming and J lost 9 bases; unmatched junction nucleotides: 1. This CDR3 is built from 13 residues. CDR1 and CDR2 from the germline V gene are MNHEY and SVGAGI. CDR3 loop: CASSYSDRGTQYF. DNA for the CDR3: TGTGCCAGCAGTTACTCGGACAGGGGCACGCAGTATTTT.

There are a few counts of this clonotype. The CDR3 sequence is CASSEKSRGLGKQFF. In DNA form, the CDR3 reads TGTGCCAGCAGCGAAAAATCGAGGGGTTTGGGAAAGCAGTTCTTC. J is TRBJ2-1 and V is TRBV11-1, with D possibly being TRBD1 or TRBD2 (5 bases each). The CDR3 is 15 residues long. Germline values: CDR1 SGHAT, CDR2 FQDESV (reference sequence). V lost 5 bases and J 11 bases, leaving 22 bases between the germline ends.

The CDR3 sequence: CASSGQGIAYEQYF. DNA for the CDR3: TGCGCCAGCAGCGGACAGGGTATCGCCTACGAGCAGTACTTC. The chain recombines TRBV5-1 with TRBJ2-7; TRBD1 matches at 8 bases. The J segment lost 2 bases and the V segment lost 4 bases, leaving 5 bases of the junction unmatched. Germline assignment: CDR1 SGHRS and CDR2 YFSETQ. The CDR3 runs to 14 residues. The full variable domain, in which reference TRBV5-1 and TRBJ2-7 provide the parts outside the CDR3, is KAGVTQTPRYLIKTRGQQVTLSCSPISGHRSVSWYQQTPGQGLQFLFEYFSETQRNKGNFPGRFSGRQFSNSRSEMNVSTLELGDSALYLCASSGQGIAYEQYFGPGTRLTVT.

The sample holds a few counts of this clonotype. This rearrangement joins TRBV6-2 or TRBV6-3 to TRBJ2-1, with D possibly being TRBD2 (6 bases). This CDR3 contains 18 residues. Germline CDR1 and CDR2: MNHEY and SVGEGT. V lost 2 bases, J lost 4 bases, and 21 bases lay in between. CDR3 amino acids: CASSYPSRGLAVYNEQFF. CDR3 in DNA: TGTGCCAGCAGTTACCCAAGCCGGGGACTGGCCGTTTACAATGAGCAGTTCTTC.

This clonotype was counted a few times. At one end, the junction sequence differs from germline, possibly due to a read error. The chain combines TRBV7-7 with TRBJ2-2; D is possibly TRBD2 (5 bases). The germline V gene has CDR1 SSHAT and CDR2 FNYEAQ (reference sequence). The CDR3 runs to 14 residues. The CDR3 sequence: CASSLEGPFGELFF. The CDR3 nucleotides are TGTGCTAGCAGCTTAGAGGGCCCGTTCGGGGAGCTGTTTTTT.

This clonotype was counted at least ten times. This rearrangement joins TRBV6-5 to TRBJ2-2, with 8 nucleotides matching TRBD2. The ends lost 8 bases at V and 6 bases at J; junction bases unmatched: 11. The CDR3 contains 15 residues. Looked up from germline, CDR1 is MNHEY and CDR2 is SVGAGI. In DNA, the CDR3 is TGTGCCAGCCGAGCTAGCGGGCCAAGCCCCGGGGAGCTGTTTTTT. Its protein product is CASRASGPSPGELFF.

The chain uses TRBV20-1 and TRBJ1-1; TRBD1 might be the D (6 bases). The CDR3 length is 14 residues. Trimming took 2 bases from V and 6 from J, leaving 16 bases between them. Germline V gene lookup returns CDR1 DFQATT and CDR2 SNEGSKA (reference sequence). CDR3 DNA: TGCAGTGCTAGATCGTATCAGGGGAGGTCTGAAGCTTTCTTT. It is translated as CSARSYQGRSEAFF.

This clonotype has just a few counts. The V call is TRBV29-1, the J call TRBJ2-7; TRBD2 matches at 9 bases. The CDR3 runs to 15 residues. Germline lookup yields CDR1 SQVTM and CDR2 ANQGSEA. V dropped 1 base and J dropped 6; count of bases not matched to a gene: 10. The CDR3 loop is CSVEAPGLASGEQYF. The DNA for the CDR3 is TGCAGCGTTGAAGCCCCGGGACTAGCAAGTGGCGAGCAGTACTTC.

CDR3: CASKRVQQETQYF. Here the CDR3 DNA reads TGTGCCAGCAAACGGGTTCAACAAGAGACCCAGTACTTC. This chain uses TRBV2 with TRBJ2-5; D call uncertain. V was pared by 7 bases and J by 2 bases, with 11 bases between. Germline V CDR1 and CDR2: SNHLY, FYNNEI. The CDR3 extends over 13 amino acids.

This clonotype was seen ten or more times. The chain has TRBV12-3 or TRBV12-4 and TRBJ2-7; D not resolved. Deletions cut 8 bases from V and 5 bases from J, with 10 bases between. The CDR3 length is 11 residues. The CDR3 region has the DNA TGTGCCAGCGGGCCTGGCCACGAGCAGTACTTC. Protein: CASGPGHEQYF.

This chain uses TRBV5-1 with TRBJ2-6; TRBD1 is a possible D gene (6 bases). Trimming stripped 3 bases from V and 8 bases from J, with 18 bases between. CDR1 and CDR2 from the germline V gene are SGHRS and YFSETQ. The CDR3 consists of 16 residues. CDR3 in amino acids: CASSWSFRQDPNVLTF. In nucleotides, the CDR3 is TGCGCCAGCAGCTGGTCCTTTCGACAGGACCCCAACGTCCTGACTTTC.

On this clonotype itself: Being one base from a much bigger clone, this may be a read error. The CDR3 DNA reads TGTGCCAGCAGCACAAGAGGGGGTTCTGGAAACACCATATATTTT. Protein sequence: CASSTRGGSGNTIYF. This rearrangement joins TRBV12-3 or TRBV12-4 to TRBJ1-3, with D maybe TRBD1 (6 bases). Trimming stripped 6 bases from V and 1 base from J, with 13 bases between. This CDR3 comprises 15 residues.

In its sample, this clonotype was seen a few times. V gene TRBV7-2 combines with J gene TRBJ2-3; the match to TRBD2 covers 10 bases. J gave up 2 bases and V 5 bases, and 7 bases lay outside the gene matches. The CDR3 is made up of 16 amino acids. Germline CDR1 and CDR2: SGHTA and FQGNSA. The CDR3 spells CASSLTGTSDTDTQYF. CDR3 nucleotide sequence: TGTGCCAGCAGCCTAACCGGGACTAGCGACACAGATACGCAGTATTTT.